This T cell receptor beta chain originates from a study of T-cell memory formation after mild COVID-19. Study-wide findings and caveats: Among CD4+ contracting clones, most were CM and EM, and CD8+ ones EMRA. Among clones peaking at day 37 in the second wave, SARS-CoV-2 specificity remained unconfirmed. CD4/CD8 balance characterized clones contracting day 15 to 85, and CD4+ skew characterized later expanders.

About this clonotype: Antigen: not known.

TCR alpha and TCR beta cDNA libraries carrying sample barcodes and UMIs came from 5'RACE with constant-segment primers. TCRdb reanalysed the 5' RACE reads using MiXCR and keeps one entry per CDR3 protein. Counted here are about 270,000 distinct CDR3 sequences, 15% to 20% occurring once; the ten biggest clones make up 20% to 25%. There are 14 residues in the CDR3. Germline V lookup: CDR1 ENHRY, CDR2 SYGVKD. Trimming cost V 5 bases and J 6 bases, with 16 bases left between them. This rearrangement joins TRBV10-3 to TRBJ1-1; D is possibly TRBD1 (5 bases). The sequence came from a man aged 18-30 years who had mild COVID-19 (a few samples of this study predate the infection). Cell type and time point are not known. Sequencing was performed on PBMCs or a T cell subset sorted from them (not recorded which). CDR3 coding DNA: TGTGCCATCAGTCCGGGGTCACAGGACCCTGAAGCTTTCTTT. Its translation is CAISPGSQDPEAFF.